This TCR beta chain appears in the sequencing data of a study of CD4 T cells in relation to SARS-CoV-2 and coronaviruses. General study findings and limits: No crossreactivity against non-spike viral proteins was tested here.

Per germline, CDR1 MNHNS and CDR2 SASEGT. The CDR3 covers 14 residues. V lost 3 bases and J lost 3, with 11 bases in between. Sequencing used immunoSEQ multiplex PCR; TCRdb keeps in-frame clones, though not all of them. Among some 70,000 clones, about 92% were seen once, and the ten largest hold 0.2% to 0.25%. CD4+ T cells from unexposed donors were obtained before the COVID-19 pandemic (2011-2018). Cryopreserved PBMCs were CD4-enriched, then split into naive and memory cells. A note on this clone: Its target is unknown.

The V call is TRBV6-1, the J call TRBJ1-1; the D gene is possibly TRBD1 (6 bases). The sequencing sample was made of naive CD4+ T cells from PBMCs. Subset denoted: naive CD4+ T cells isolated by negative enrichment. This sequence originates from a human donor in good health. The CDR3, as DNA: TGTGCCAGCAGTGAGGTGACAGGATACACTGAAGCTTTCTTT. This sequence encodes CASSEVTGYTEAFF.